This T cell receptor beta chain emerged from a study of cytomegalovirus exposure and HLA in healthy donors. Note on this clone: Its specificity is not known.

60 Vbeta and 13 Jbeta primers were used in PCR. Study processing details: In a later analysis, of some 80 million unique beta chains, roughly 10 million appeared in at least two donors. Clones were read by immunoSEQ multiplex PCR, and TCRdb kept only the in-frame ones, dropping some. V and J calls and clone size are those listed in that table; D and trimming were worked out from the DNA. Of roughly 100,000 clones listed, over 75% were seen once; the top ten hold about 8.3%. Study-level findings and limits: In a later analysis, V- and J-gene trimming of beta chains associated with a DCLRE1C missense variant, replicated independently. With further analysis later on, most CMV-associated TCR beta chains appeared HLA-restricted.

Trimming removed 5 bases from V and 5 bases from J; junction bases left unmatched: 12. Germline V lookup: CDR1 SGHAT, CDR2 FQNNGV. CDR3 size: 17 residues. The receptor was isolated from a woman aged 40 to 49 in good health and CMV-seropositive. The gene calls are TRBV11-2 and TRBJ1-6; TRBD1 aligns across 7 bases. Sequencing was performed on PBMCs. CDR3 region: CASSQTGVGQHNSPLHF. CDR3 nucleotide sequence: TGTGCCAGCAGCCAAACTGGTGTGGGACAGCATAATTCACCCCTCCACTTT.